This T cell receptor (beta chain) is from a study of CD8+CD57+ T cells in acquired aplastic anemia. Trimming took 3 bases from V and 4 from J, leaving 9 bases between them. The CDR3 loop spans 13 amino acids. Germline CDR1 and CDR2: LNHDA and SQIVND (reference sequence). Genomic DNA was employed as the template in profiling TCR beta VDJ and CDR3. One entry per CDR3 protein, called by TCRdb with MiXCR from the reads. The sample has under 250,000 distinct CDR3 sequences, approximately 35% seen once. This clonotype appeared many times. The chain has TRBV19 and TRBJ1-2; D call uncertain. This TCR came from a human donor in good health, serving as a control. Material: sorted CD4+, CD8+, or CD8+CD57+ T cells (not recorded which) from PBMCs. The CDR3 loop reads CASSIWASYGYTF. CDR3 nucleotide sequence: TGTGCCAGTAGTATTTGGGCAAGCTATGGCTACACCTTC.